Sequencing of this T cell receptor (beta chain) was carried out in a study of T-cell reconstitution after alpha-beta-depleted transplantation in children. Unique molecular identifiers were incorporated during preparation of the TCRbeta library. TCRdb re-called the PCR reads through MiXCR, storing one row per CDR3 protein. The data show roughly 200,000 distinct CDR3 sequences, just over 14% seen once. Trimming pared 0 bases from V and 4 bases from J, leaving 18 bases between. The CDR3 is 17 amino acids. CDR1 is LGHDT and CDR2 is YNNKEL in the germline V gene (reference sequence). This clonotype was sampled from a human donor who donated a stem cell graft to a child with acute lymphoblastic leukemia. The sequencing used PBMCs from the stem cell graft donor, collected from the stem cell graft. The rearrangement joins TRBV3-1 to TRBJ1-1; a possible D gene is TRBD1 (5 bases). This chain's CDR3 is CASSQERDWGRGTEAFF. The CDR3 nucleotides are TGTGCCAGCAGCCAAGAGAGGGACTGGGGGAGGGGCACTGAAGCTTTCTTT.